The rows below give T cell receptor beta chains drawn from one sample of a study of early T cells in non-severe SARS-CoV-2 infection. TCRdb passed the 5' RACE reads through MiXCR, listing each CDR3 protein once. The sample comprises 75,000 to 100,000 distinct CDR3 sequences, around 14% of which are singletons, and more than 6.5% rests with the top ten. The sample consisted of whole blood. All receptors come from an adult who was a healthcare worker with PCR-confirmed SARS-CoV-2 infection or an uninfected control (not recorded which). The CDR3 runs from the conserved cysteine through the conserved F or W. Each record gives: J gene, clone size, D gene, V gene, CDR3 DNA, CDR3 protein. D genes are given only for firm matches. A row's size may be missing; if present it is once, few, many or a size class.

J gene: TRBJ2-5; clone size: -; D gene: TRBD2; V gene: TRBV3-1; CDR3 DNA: TGTGCCAGCAGAAAGGCTAGCGGGAGTCAAGAGACCCAGTACTTC; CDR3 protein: CASRKASGSQETQYF
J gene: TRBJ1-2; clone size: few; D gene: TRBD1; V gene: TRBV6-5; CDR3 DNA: TGTGCCAGCAGCCCCACAGGGGAAGGCGGCTACACCTTC; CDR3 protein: CASSPTGEGGYTF
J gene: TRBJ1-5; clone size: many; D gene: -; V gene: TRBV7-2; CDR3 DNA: TGTGCCAGCAGCTTAGCACAGAATAATCAGCCCCAGCATTTT; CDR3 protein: CASSLAQNNQPQHF
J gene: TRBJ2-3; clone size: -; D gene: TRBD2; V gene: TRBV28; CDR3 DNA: TGTGCCAGCAGTCCCAGACTAGCGGGGGGTCTACTCACAGATACGCAGTATTTT; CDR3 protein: CASSPRLAGGLLTDTQYF
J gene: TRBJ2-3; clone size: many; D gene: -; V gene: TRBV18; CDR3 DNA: TGTGCCAGCTCACCCCCGGGACTGCTGGCGGATACGCAGTATTTT; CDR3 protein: CASSPPGLLADTQYF
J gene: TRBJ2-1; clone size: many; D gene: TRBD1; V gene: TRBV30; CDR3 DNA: TGTGCCTGGAGTCCCGGACAGGGGAGGGGGTACAATGAGCAGTTCTTC; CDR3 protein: CAWSPGQGRGYNEQFF
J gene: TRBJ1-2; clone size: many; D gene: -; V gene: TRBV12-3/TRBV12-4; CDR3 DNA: TGTGCCAGCAGCCCGGACAGCGTTTGGGGCTACACCTTC; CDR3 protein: CASSPDSVWGYTF
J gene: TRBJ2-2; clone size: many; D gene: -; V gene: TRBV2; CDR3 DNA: TGTGCCAGCAGTGATCTGGCGGGCTGGAACACCGGGGAGCTGTTTTTT; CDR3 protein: CASSDLAGWNTGELFF
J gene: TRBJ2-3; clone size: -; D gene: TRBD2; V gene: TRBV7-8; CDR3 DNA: TGTGCCAGCAGCTTAGCGGAGACTAGCGATAGCACAGATACGCAGTATTTT; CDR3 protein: CASSLAETSDSTDTQYF
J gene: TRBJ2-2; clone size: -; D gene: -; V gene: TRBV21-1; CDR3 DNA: TGTGCCCCCAACGGGGAGACCGGGGAGCTGTTTTTT; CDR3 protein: CAPNGETGELFF
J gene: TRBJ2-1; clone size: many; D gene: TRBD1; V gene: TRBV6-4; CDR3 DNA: TGTGCCAGCAGCGTGGGACAGGGATCCCACAATGAGCAGTTCTTC; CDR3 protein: CASSVGQGSHNEQFF
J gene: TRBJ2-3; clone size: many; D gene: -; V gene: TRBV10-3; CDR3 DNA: TGTGCCATCAGTTACAATACAGATACGCAGTATTTT; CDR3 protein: CAISYNTDTQYF
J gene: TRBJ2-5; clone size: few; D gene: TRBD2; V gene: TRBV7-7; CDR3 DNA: TGTGCCAGCAGCCTACCTAGCGGGAGTGGAGAGACCCAGTACTTC; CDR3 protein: CASSLPSGSGETQYF
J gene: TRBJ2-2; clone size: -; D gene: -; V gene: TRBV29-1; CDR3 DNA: TGCAGCGTGCGAGGTGCCACCGGGGAGCTGTTTTTT; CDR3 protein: CSVRGATGELFF
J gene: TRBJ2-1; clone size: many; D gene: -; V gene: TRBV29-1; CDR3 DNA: TGCAGCGTGGACTCGGGGACTTACTACAATGAGCAGTTCTTC; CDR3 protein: CSVDSGTYYNEQFF
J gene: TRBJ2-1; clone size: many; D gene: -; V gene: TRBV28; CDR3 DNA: TGTGCCAGCAGTCCGGGGACCTCCTACAATGAGCAGTTCTTC; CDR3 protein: CASSPGTSYNEQFF
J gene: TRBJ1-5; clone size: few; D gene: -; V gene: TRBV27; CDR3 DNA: TGTGCCAGCAGTTTTACAGGGAACACTCAGCCCCAGCATTTT; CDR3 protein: CASSFTGNTQPQHF
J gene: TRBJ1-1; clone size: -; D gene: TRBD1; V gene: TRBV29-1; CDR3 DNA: TGCAGCGGAGACAGGGAGGAGACTGAAGCTTTCTTT; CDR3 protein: CSGDREETEAFF
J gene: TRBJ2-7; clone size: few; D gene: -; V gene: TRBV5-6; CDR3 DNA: TGTGCCAGCAGCTTCGGCGATTTGAGGCAGTACTTC; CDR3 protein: CASSFGDLRQYF
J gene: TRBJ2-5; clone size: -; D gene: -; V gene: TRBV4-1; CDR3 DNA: TGCGCCAGCAGCCAAGTCTTGAGGACTGGCGAGACCCAGTACTTC; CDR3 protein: CASSQVLRTGETQYF
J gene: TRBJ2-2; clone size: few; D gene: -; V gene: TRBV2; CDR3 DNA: TGTGCCAGCAGTGAAGGAAGATCCCCGGAGCTGTTTTTT; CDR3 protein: CASSEGRSPELFF
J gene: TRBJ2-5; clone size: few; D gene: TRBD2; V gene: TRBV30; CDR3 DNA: TGTGCCTGGAGTGTACTCGGACTAGCGGGAGGAGGGCGGGAGACCCAGTACTTC; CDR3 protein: CAWSVLGLAGGGRETQYF
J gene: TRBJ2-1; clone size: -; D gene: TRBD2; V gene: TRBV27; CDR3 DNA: TGTGCCAGCAGACGACTAGCGGGAAGGGGCAATGAGCAGTTCTTC; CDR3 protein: CASRRLAGRGNEQFF
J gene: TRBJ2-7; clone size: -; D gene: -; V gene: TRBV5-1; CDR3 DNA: TGCGCCAGCAGCTTGGCCGGCGGCTATTTGCACGAGCAGTACTTC; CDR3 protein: CASSLAGGYLHEQYF